This is a list of T cell receptor beta chains from one sample in a study of T-cell memory formation after mild COVID-19. TCRdb reprocessed the 5' RACE reads via MiXCR and lists one record per CDR3 protein. Of 200,000 to 250,000 distinct CDR3 sequences in the sample, more than 8% are singletons; the top ten hold around 3.4%. Source material: PBMCs or a T cell subset sorted from them (not recorded which). These receptors were collected from a man younger than 30 who had mild COVID-19 (a few samples of this study predate the infection). Cell type and time point are not known. Both conserved end residues are part of each CDR3. D genes are given only for firm matches. Clone size is given for some rows only: seen once, a few or many times, or a class if the clone is expanded.

d_call	j_call	v_call	clone_size	cdr3_aa	cdr3_nt
-	TRBJ1-1	TRBV12-3/TRBV12-4	-	CASSFGLAGVEAFF	TGTGCCAGCAGTTTCGGACTGGCGGGGGTTGAAGCTTTCTTT
-	TRBJ1-4	TRBV10-1	few	CASRRAVVATNEKLFF	TGCGCCAGCAGAAGGGCAGTCGTTGCAACTAATGAAAAACTGTTTTTT
TRBD2	TRBJ2-2	TRBV19	few	CASTREGGELFF	TGTGCCAGTACCCGGGAGGGCGGGGAGCTGTTTTTT
TRBD1	TRBJ2-4	TRBV6-5	-	CASSYRSTGKKNIQYF	TGTGCCAGCAGTTACCGCTCGACAGGGAAGAAAAACATTCAGTACTTC
TRBD2	TRBJ2-5	TRBV20-1	-	CGWAGGVLGEIQYF	TGCGGCTGGGCGGGGGGGGTGTTAGGAGAGATCCAGTACTTC
TRBD1	TRBJ2-7	TRBV27	-	CASGRGPSNYEQYF	TGTGCCAGCGGAAGGGGGCCGTCCAACTACGAGCAGTACTTC
-	TRBJ2-1	TRBV20-1	-	CSASRRGEQFF	TGCAGTGCTAGTCGGCGGGGTGAGCAGTTCTTC
-	TRBJ2-1	TRBV4-2	-	CASSQDRHYNEQFF	TGTGCCAGCAGCCAAGATAGGCACTACAATGAGCAGTTCTTC
TRBD1	TRBJ2-6	TRBV6-2/TRBV6-3	few	CASISPIGGRSGANVLTF	TGTGCCAGCATTTCCCCAATAGGGGGCCGCTCTGGGGCCAACGTCCTGACTTTC
TRBD2	TRBJ2-3	TRBV7-3	many	CASSRAGRGVTDTQYF	TGTGCCAGCAGCCGAGCGGGGCGGGGGGTCACAGATACGCAGTATTTT
-	TRBJ2-3	TRBV5-4	few	CASSPGGTSSTDTQYF	TGTGCCAGCAGCCCTGGGGGGACTTCTTCCACAGATACGCAGTATTTT
-	TRBJ1-1	TRBV11-1	-	CASSSGNRDMNTEAFF	TGTGCCAGCAGTTCAGGGAACAGGGACATGAACACTGAAGCTTTCTTT
-	TRBJ2-6	TRBV7-9	-	CASSPAWAGANVLTF	TGTGCCAGCAGCCCCGCCTGGGCTGGGGCCAACGTCCTGACTTTC
-	TRBJ1-2	TRBV5-1	-	CASSPSGQPEGYTF	TGCGCCAGCAGCCCCTCCGGGCAGCCAGAGGGCTACACCTTC
TRBD1	TRBJ2-7	TRBV5-4	few	CASSRDRGREQYF	TGTGCCAGCAGTCGGGACAGGGGGCGCGAGCAGTACTTC
TRBD1	TRBJ2-3	TRBV7-2	-	CASSLPRQGARTDTQYF	TGTGCCAGCAGCTTACCTCGACAGGGGGCGAGGACAGATACGCAGTATTTT
TRBD2	TRBJ2-1	TRBV29-1	few	CSVEAGGQQFF	TGCAGCGTTGAAGCGGGGGGGCAGCAGTTCTTC
TRBD2	TRBJ2-7	TRBV2	-	CASNVAGDYEQYF	TGTGCCAGCAACGTAGCGGGGGACTACGAGCAGTACTTC
-	TRBJ2-1	TRBV25-1	few	CASSEAGRKDEQFF	TGTGCCAGCAGTGAAGCAGGGAGGAAAGATGAGCAGTTCTTC
-	TRBJ2-3	TRBV5-6	many	CASSLRTATDTQYF	TGTGCCAGCAGCTTGAGGACGGCAACAGATACGCAGTATTTT
-	TRBJ2-3	TRBV29-1	few	CSGMTDTQYF	TGCAGCGGCATGACAGATACGCAGTATTTT
-	TRBJ2-3	TRBV5-1	-	CASSGQGSTDTQYF	TGCGCCAGCAGCGGTCAGGGAAGCACAGATACGCAGTATTTT
TRBD1	TRBJ1-4	TRBV20-1	-	CSARDGTGALQANEKLFF	TGCAGTGCTAGAGACGGGACAGGGGCCCTGCAGGCTAATGAAAAACTGTTTTTT
TRBD1	TRBJ1-2	TRBV12-3/TRBV12-4	few	CASSLDRGLTNYGYTF	TGTGCCAGCAGTTTGGACAGGGGGCTGACTAACTATGGCTACACCTTC
-	TRBJ1-1	TRBV4-2	few	CASSQDRHSTEAFF	TGTGCCAGCAGCCAAGATAGGCATAGCACTGAAGCTTTCTTT
-	TRBJ2-3	TRBV5-4	-	CASSYIGTQYF	TGTGCCAGCAGCTACATCGGTACGCAGTATTTT
-	TRBJ2-2	TRBV29-1	-	CSVEEGKGNTGELFF	TGCAGCGTTGAAGAAGGAAAGGGTAACACCGGGGAGCTGTTTTTT
-	TRBJ1-5	TRBV7-2	many	CASSWAGQPQHF	TGTGCCAGCAGCTGGGCAGGTCAGCCCCAGCATTTT
-	TRBJ2-3	TRBV7-9	-	CASTTRAGSTDTQYF	TGTGCCAGCACCACACGGGCAGGGAGCACAGATACGCAGTATTTT
-	TRBJ1-5	TRBV5-1	few	CASSVGPGVGQPQHF	TGCGCCAGCAGCGTCGGTCCAGGGGTCGGCCAGCCCCAGCATTTT
TRBD1	TRBJ1-3	TRBV10-3	few	CAIMEGANTIYF	TGTGCCATCATGGAGGGGGCAAACACCATATATTTT
TRBD1	TRBJ1-3	TRBV10-3	few	CAISGTGVPGNTIYF	TGTGCCATCAGTGGTACAGGGGTGCCTGGAAACACCATATATTTT
TRBD1	TRBJ1-6	TRBV20-1	many	CSVRDSYNSPLHF	TGCAGTGTCCGGGACAGCTATAATTCACCCCTCCACTTT
TRBD2	TRBJ2-5	TRBV29-1	-	CSGTSLAGQETQYF	TGCAGCGGGACGTCACTAGCGGGGCAAGAGACCCAGTACTTC
TRBD1	TRBJ1-3	TRBV5-1	-	CASNLGQGGNTIYF	TGCGCCAGCAACCTGGGACAGGGAGGAAACACCATATATTTT
-	TRBJ2-2	TRBV20-1	-	CSVQGNTGELFF	TGCAGTGTCCAGGGGAACACCGGGGAGCTGTTTTTT
TRBD1	TRBJ2-7	TRBV7-2	-	CASSDTGGTGQYF	TGTGCCAGCAGCGATACAGGGGGCACAGGGCAGTACTTC
TRBD2	TRBJ2-3	TRBV12-3/TRBV12-4	few	CASSFTSGTDTQYF	TGTGCCAGCAGTTTTACTAGCGGCACAGATACGCAGTATTTT
TRBD1	TRBJ2-5	TRBV24-1	many	CATRGQLETQYF	TGTGCCACCAGGGGACAGCTGGAGACCCAGTACTTC
-	TRBJ1-6	TRBV7-2	-	CASSLFGPPLHF	TGTGCCAGCAGCTTATTCGGCCCACCCCTCCACTTT
TRBD1	TRBJ1-4	TRBV24-1	-	CATSDPGRTGENEKLFF	TGTGCCACCAGTGATCCGGGCCGGACAGGGGAAAATGAAAAACTGTTTTTT
-	TRBJ2-6	TRBV30	many	CAWSVGGANVLTF	TGTGCCTGGAGTGTAGGCGGGGCCAACGTCCTGACTTTC
TRBD2	TRBJ2-1	TRBV18	few	CASSPSSGGAYNEQFF	TGTGCCAGCTCACCATCTAGCGGGGGGGCCTACAATGAGCAGTTCTTC
-	TRBJ1-1	TRBV9	few	CASSAFPGMRTEAFF	TGTGCCAGCAGCGCCTTTCCAGGGATGAGAACTGAAGCTTTCTTT
TRBD1	TRBJ2-2	TRBV7-9	many	CASSLGQGFTGELFF	TGTGCCAGCAGCTTGGGACAGGGGTTCACCGGGGAGCTGTTTTTT
-	TRBJ1-1	TRBV2	-	CASTEAGPMNGAEAFF	TGTGCCAGCACTGAAGCCGGACCCATGAACGGGGCTGAAGCTTTCTTT
-	TRBJ2-3	TRBV24-1	few	CATSDDTGRDTQYF	TGTGCCACCAGTGACGACACAGGGAGAGATACGCAGTATTTT
-	TRBJ2-2	TRBV9	-	CASSVRTANTGELFF	TGTGCCAGCAGCGTCCGGACAGCGAACACCGGGGAGCTGTTTTTT
-	TRBJ2-1	TRBV7-2	-	CASSSGVQSGNEQFF	TGTGCCAGCAGCTCGGGCGTACAGTCAGGGAATGAGCAGTTCTTC
-	TRBJ2-6	TRBV4-3	few	CASSQTLGNSGANVLTF	TGCGCCAGCAGCCAAACCTTGGGGAACTCTGGGGCCAACGTCCTGACTTTC